This T cell receptor (beta chain) was captured in a study of radiotherapy plus CTLA-4 blockade in lung cancer. The CDR3 extends over 16 amino acids. From germline, CDR1 is MNHEY and CDR2 SMNVEV (reference sequence). V lost 0 bases, J lost 2 bases, and 10 bases lay in between. Sequencing used immunoSEQ multiplex PCR; TCRdb keeps in-frame clones, though not all of them. The sample yields 81,000 or so clones, around 90% seen once. Sequenced material: peripheral blood, taken from a patient treated with radiotherapy plus ipilimumab. The TCR comes from a human donor with non-small cell lung cancer who had stable disease on radiotherapy plus ipilimumab. The V and J genes are TRBV27 and TRBJ1-4; D remains unclear. CDR3 bases: TGTGCCAGCAGTTTATCAGGGCCTCCCACTAATGAAAAACTGTTTTTT. Protein: CASSLSGPPTNEKLFF.